What follows is one T cell receptor beta chain and its context. Antigen: not known. This record comes from a study of shared clonotypes between healthy human individuals. General observations from the study: Generally, naive subsets (rather than memory subsets) showed larger estimated richness.

Germline V gene lookup returns CDR1 SEHNR and CDR2 FQNEAQ (reference sequence). There are 15 residues in the CDR3. V gave up 3 bases and J gave up 0 bases, with 11 bases separating them. Method: immunoSEQ multiplex PCR; TCRdb's copy keeps in-frame clones and lacks some. The table shows some 1.5 million clones, with more than 95% occurring only once. This chain uses TRBV7-9 with TRBJ1-1; D unresolved. Source material: naive CD4+ T cells sorted from blood. Subset described: CD45RA+ positively selected. This receptor was obtained from a man aged 25 to 40 in good health. The CDR3 spells CASSFSLGMNTEAFF. CDR3 sequence (DNA): TGTGCCAGCAGCTTCAGTTTAGGTATGAACACTGAAGCTTTCTTT. Combining the CDR3 with reference TRBV7-9 and TRBJ1-1 gives the whole variable domain DTGVSQNPRHKITKRGQNVTFRCDPISEHNRLYWYRQTLGQGPEFLTYFQNEAQLEKSRLLSDRFSAERPKGSFSTLEIQRTEQGDSAMYLCASSFSLGMNTEAFFGQGTRLTVV.